This passage covers 5 T cell receptor beta chains from one sample sequenced in a study of T cells in women clearing cervical HPV infection. Using immunoSEQ multiplex PCR, the repertoire was profiled, and TCRdb retains in-frame clones only, with some absent. The sample totals 20,000 to 25,000 clones. Sequencing used blood buffy coat. The source is a woman between 18 and 69 years old with a cervical HPV16 infection that either progressed to CIN3+ or cleared (not recorded which).

A word on this clone: The sequence runs out 3 residues before the end of the CDR3; the remainder is reconstructed from the germline J gene. J is TRBJ2-5 and V is TRBV19; no reliable D call. The V gene's germline CDR1 is LNHDA and CDR2 SQIVND (reference sequence). This CDR3 contains 12 residues. Trimming shortened V by 5 bases and J by 5 bases, and 9 bases separated the two germline ends. CDR3 loop: CASSFVAETQYF. The sequenced part of the CDR3 DNA is TGTGCCAGTAGTTTCGTCGCGGAGACC.

CDR3 DNA, as far as it was read: TGTGCCACCAGGGGACTAGCGGGAAGGAATGAC. The encoded protein is CATRGLAGRND. The CDR3, in full, reads CATRGLAGRNDYTF. The V and J genes are TRBV19 and TRBJ1-2; possible D gene TRBD1, 6 bases. The read finishes 3 residues shy of the CDR3 end, and the germline J gene is used to complete it. This CDR3 comprises 14 residues. Germline V lookup: CDR1 LNHDA, CDR2 SQIVND (reference sequence).

In the case of this clone: The read ends 3 residues before the CDR3 terminus; that terminus is restored from the germline J gene. The rearrangement links TRBV7-4 to TRBJ2-3; 8 positions match TRBD1. V was clipped by 3 bases and J by 1 base; unmatched bases: 0. The V gene's germline CDR1 is SGHVT and CDR2 SQSDAQ. CDR3 size: 14 residues. CDR3 in amino acids: CASSLTGGTDTQYF. The sequenced part of the CDR3 DNA is TGTGCCAGCAGCTTGACAGGGGGCACAGATACG.

Notes on this clone: The DNA ends 3 residues before the CDR3 does, and the rest of the CDR3 is filled in from the germline J gene. V gene TRBV5-4 combines with J gene TRBJ2-3; D is possibly TRBD2 (6 bases). Trimming left V 1 base short and J 4 bases short, with 16 bases between. In germline, CDR1 is SGHNT, CDR2 YYREEE (reference sequence). The CDR3 length is 16 residues. The CDR3: CASSLRRDFGPDTQYF. The part of the CDR3 DNA that was read is TGTGCCAGCAGCTTGCGCCGGGACTTTGGGCCAGATACG.

In the case of this clone: The read ends 3 residues shy of where the CDR3 ends; the end is completed using the germline J gene. V gene TRBV2 combines with J gene TRBJ2-2; 9 nucleotides agree with TRBD1. The CDR3 is 17 residues long. J gave up 7 bases and V 1 base, and 10 bases lay outside the gene matches. CDR1 SNHLY and CDR2 FYNNEI come from the germline V gene. The sequenced CDR3 bases are TGTGCCAGCAGTGAAGATTTCGGGACAGGGCGAAACGGGGAG. This gives the protein CASSEDFGTGRNGE. The complete CDR3 reads CASSEDFGTGRNGELFF.